These 7 T cell receptor beta chains share one sample of origin, sequenced in a study of T cells in tuberculosis. This table comes from immunoSEQ multiplex PCR, and its TCRdb copy is limited to in-frame clones, with some not included. The table records around 19,000 clones, around 91% of them present only once. Material: PBMCs. These receptors all come from a donor aged 10 to 29 with latent tuberculosis or without tuberculosis infection.

With regard to this clone: The germline gene is not matched at one end of the junction; a read error may be the cause. V is TRBV2 and J is TRBJ2-2; D perhaps matches TRBD1 (6 bases). The CDR3 consists of 15 residues. Germline CDR1 SNHLY, CDR2 FYNNEI. DNA for the CDR3: TGTGCCAACAGTGCACAGGGAATGAACACCGGGGAGCTGTTTTTT. Protein sequence: CANSAQGMNTGELFF. Looking up the rest from reference TRBV2 and TRBJ2-2 gives the full variable domain: EPEVTQTPSHQVTQMGQEVILRCVPISNHLYFYWYRQILGQKVEFLVSFYNNEISEKSEIFDDQFSVERPDGSNFTLKIRSTKLEDSAMYFCANSAQGMNTGELFFGEGSRLTVL.

The gene calls are TRBV10-3 and TRBJ1-3; 10 bases align to TRBD1. The V and J ends lost 10 bases and 8 bases, in that order; junction bases with no gene match: 5. This CDR3 spans 12 amino acids. Germline loops: CDR1 ENHRY, CDR2 SYGVKD. In DNA, the CDR3 is TGTGCCACCGGGACAGGGGCAGACACCATATATTTT. Translated: CATGTGADTIYF.

The chain is built from TRBV5-6 and TRBJ1-1, with D uncertain. This CDR3 is 15 amino acids long. V lost 0 bases and J 1 base, leaving 10 bases between the germline ends. The germline CDR1 and CDR2 sequences are SGHDT and YYEEEE. CDR3 protein: CASSLVGRPNTEAFF. CDR3 nucleotide sequence: TGTGCCAGCAGCTTGGTTGGGAGGCCGAACACTGAAGCTTTCTTT.

The V gene is TRBV27, the J gene TRBJ1-2; D may be TRBD1 (6 bases). V dropped 5 bases and J dropped 0 bases, with 10 bases sitting between them. This CDR3 spans 14 amino acids. Germline V gene data show CDR1 as MNHEY and CDR2 as SMNVEV (reference sequence). CDR3 DNA: TGTGCCAGCAGTCCCCGGACAGCTAACTATGGCTACACCTTC. Residues: CASSPRTANYGYTF.

This chain joins TRBV4-1 and TRBJ1-6; D unresolved. The germline V and J ends were trimmed by 4 bases and 4 bases, with 14 bases remaining between them. The germline gives CDR1 MGHRA, CDR2 YSYEKL. The CDR3 runs 16 residues. CDR3 nucleotides: TGCGCCAGCAGCCCGATCCTACGCGAATATAATTCACCCCTCCACTTT. Translating gives CASSPILREYNSPLHF.

In this sample, this clone turned up once. The chain has TRBV11-2 and TRBJ1-6; D is possibly TRBD1 (5 bases). Trimming stripped 3 bases from V and 9 bases from J, with 15 bases between. The germline gives CDR1 SGHAT, CDR2 FQNNGV. This CDR3 spans 15 amino acids. CDR3 loop: CASSFGRDDRSPLHF. The CDR3 coding sequence is TGTGCCAGCAGCTTCGGGAGGGACGACCGTTCACCCCTCCACTTT. Full variable domain (missing parts from reference TRBV11-2 and TRBJ1-6): EAGVAQSPRYKIIEKRQSVAFWCNPISGHATLYWYQQILGQGPKLLIQFQNNGVVDDSQLPKDRFSAERLKGVDSTLKIQPAKLEDSAVYLCASSFGRDDRSPLHFGNGTRLTVT.

The rearrangement uses TRBV6-1 and TRBJ1-2; possible D gene TRBD1, 6 bases. Germline V gene sequence: CDR1 MNHNS, CDR2 SASEGT. V lost 0 bases and J 6 bases, leaving 11 bases between the germline ends. The CDR3 loop spans 14 amino acids. CDR3 residues: CASSEAGNRDGYTF. The CDR3 DNA is TGTGCCAGCAGTGAAGCGGGGAACAGGGATGGCTACACCTTC.